This T cell receptor beta chain was retrieved from a study of identical twins. TCRdb re-derived calls from the 5' RACE reads in MiXCR, one entry per CDR3 protein. This table has 250,000 to 350,000 distinct CDR3 sequences, roughly 9.7% appearing once. This clonotype was found many times. The donor group consisted entirely of healthy Caucasians. Trimming took 11 bases from V and 4 from J; bases not matched to a gene: 8. The CDR3 has 13 amino acids. The germline gives CDR1 SGHVS, CDR2 FNYEAQ. These data are also associated with another study on yellow fever vaccine responses in identical twins.

This chain connects TRBV7-6 to TRBJ1-5, with 7 bases that match TRBD1. The source material was CD8+ T cells sorted from blood. The clonotype originates from a woman younger than 30 in good health. In nucleotides, the CDR3 is TGTGCCTCTCAGCAGGGGGGGAATCAGCCCCAGCATTTT. As protein: CASQQGGNQPQHF.